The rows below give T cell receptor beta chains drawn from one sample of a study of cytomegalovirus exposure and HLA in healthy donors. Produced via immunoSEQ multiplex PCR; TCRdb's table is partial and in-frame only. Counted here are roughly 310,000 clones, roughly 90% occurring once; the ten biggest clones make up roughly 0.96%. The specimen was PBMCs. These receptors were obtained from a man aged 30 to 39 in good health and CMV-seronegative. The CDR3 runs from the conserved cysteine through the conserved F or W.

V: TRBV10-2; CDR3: CASSEVNTYEQYF
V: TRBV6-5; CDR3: CASSSRQVNQPQHF
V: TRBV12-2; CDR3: CASRPTGQLIYNEQFF
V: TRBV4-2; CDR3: CASSPPPGETQYF
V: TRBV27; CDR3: CASSPDSAVEKLFF
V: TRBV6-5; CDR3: CASSFRLEGTEAFF
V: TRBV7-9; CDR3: CASSPQGRGADYEQYF
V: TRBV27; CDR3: CASSLWPGQGTEAFF
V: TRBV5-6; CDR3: CASSLKNYLSGNTIYF
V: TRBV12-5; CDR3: CASGLVLGQGGNSPLHF
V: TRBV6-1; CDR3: CASSSWTGGNTEAFF
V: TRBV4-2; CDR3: CASSQEPGVGTYEQYF
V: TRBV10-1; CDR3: CASSESLVLGNTIYF
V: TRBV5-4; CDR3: CASAGIPSTDTQYF
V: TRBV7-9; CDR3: CASSAGGYEQYF
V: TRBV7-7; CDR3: CASSLLVTGDNSPLHF
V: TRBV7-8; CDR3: CASSSGQGDRGANVLTF
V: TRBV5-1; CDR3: CASTSQGAGGYTF
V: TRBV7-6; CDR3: CASSLEIAGAPGDTQYF
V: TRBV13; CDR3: CASSQRVGVDTGELFF
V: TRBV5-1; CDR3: CASSLGQQNTEAFF